Each of the 16 T cell receptor beta chains below was sequenced from the same sample in a study of identical twins. MiXCR, run by TCRdb on the 5' RACE reads, gives a single entry per CDR3 protein. The sample carries hundreds of thousands of distinct CDR3 sequences, 6% to 6.5% recorded once. Sequencing used naive T cells sorted from blood. Receptors were obtained from a young man in good health.

In its sample, this clonotype was seen many times. V and J are TRBV18 and TRBJ2-7, with D unresolved. Germline lookup yields CDR1 KGHSH and CDR2 LQKENI. The CDR3 runs 13 residues. Trimming took 5 bases from V and 0 from J, leaving 8 bases between them. This CDR3 reads CASSGSSSYEQYF. The CDR3 DNA reads TGTGCCAGCTCAGGCAGTAGCTCCTACGAGCAGTACTTC.

The genes are TRBV5-1 and TRBJ1-2, with 12 bases lining up with TRBD1. The V and J ends lost 1 base and 8 bases, in that order; junction bases with no gene match: 6. This CDR3 has 15 residues. Germline V lookup: CDR1 SGHRS, CDR2 YFSETQ. Here the CDR3 reads CASSLTGTGGAGYTF. For the CDR3, the DNA is TGCGCCAGCAGCTTGACCGGGACAGGGGGCGCGGGCTACACCTTC.

The table lists this clonotype with many counts. This rearrangement joins TRBV10-3 to TRBJ2-6, with D perhaps matching TRBD1 or TRBD2 (5 bases each). The germline V gene has CDR1 ENHRY and CDR2 SYGVKD. The V end was cut by 5 bases, the J end by 0 bases, with 8 bases between. The length of the CDR3 is 15 residues. CDR3 in amino acids: CAISRGDSGANVLTF. The CDR3 nucleotides read TGTGCCATCAGTCGAGGGGACTCTGGGGCCAACGTCCTGACTTTC.

V and J are TRBV20-1 and TRBJ2-1; D not certain. CDR3 length: 12 residues. Between the trimmed V and J ends, which lost 0 bases and 5 bases, there was a span of 5 bases. In germline, CDR1 is DFQATT, CDR2 SNEGSKA (reference sequence). CDR3 sequence reads: CSARDDNNEQFF. The CDR3 DNA reads as TGCAGTGCTAGAGATGACAACAATGAGCAGTTCTTC.

The V call is TRBV6-2 or TRBV6-3, the J call TRBJ2-1; 9 positions match TRBD2. The CDR3 runs 12 residues. Trimming removed 4 bases from V and 13 bases from J; junction bases left unmatched: 5. Per germline, CDR1 MNHEY and CDR2 SVGEGT. The CDR3 sequence is CASSSMTSGQFF. DNA for the CDR3: TGTGCCAGCAGTTCGATGACTAGCGGTCAGTTCTTC.

This clonotype has ten or more counts. The chain is built from TRBV10-3 and TRBJ1-1, with no clear D. CDR3 length equals 13 residues. Germline CDR1 reads ENHRY; CDR2 reads SYGVKD. V was cut by 5 bases and J by 1 base, with 8 bases left in between. CDR3 sequence: CAISRVENTEAFF. CDR3 in DNA: TGTGCCATCAGTCGAGTGGAGAACACTGAAGCTTTCTTT.

V usage is TRBV3-1 and J usage is TRBJ1-2, with 8 positions matching TRBD1. CDR3 size: 14 residues. The V gene's germline CDR1 is LGHDT and CDR2 YNNKEL (reference sequence). The trim removed 8 bases at V and 4 bases at J, leaving 9 bases unmatched. The CDR3 nucleotides are TGTGCCAGCGCTTCGACAGGGGAGGCCTATGGCTACACCTTC. It specifies CASASTGEAYGYTF. The full variable domain, rest sourced from reference TRBV3-1 and TRBJ1-2, is DTAVSQTPKYLVTQMGNDKSIKCEQNLGHDTMYWYKQDSKKFLKIMFSYNNKELIINETVPNRFSPKSPDKAHLNLHINSLELGDSAVYFCASASTGEAYGYTFGSGTRLTVV.

The chain carries TRBV20-1 and TRBJ2-5; 8 bases are shared with TRBD2. Germline loops: CDR1 DFQATT, CDR2 SNEGSKA (reference sequence). Trimming removed 0 bases from V and 5 bases from J; junction bases left unmatched: 14. This CDR3 contains 17 residues. Written as DNA, the CDR3 is TGCAGTGCTAGAGACACTTCCCCTGGCGGGAGGAGGGAGACCCAGTACTTC. It codes for CSARDTSPGGRRETQYF.

CDR3 DNA sequence: TGTGCCAGCAGCTTAGGGGTAGGGAGCATTGAGCAGTTCTTC. This gives the protein CASSLGVGSIEQFF. J is TRBJ2-1 and V is TRBV7-6; possibly TRBD2 for D (5 bases). Germline V CDR1 and CDR2: SGHVS, FNYEAQ. The CDR3 extends over 14 amino acids. V was trimmed by 1 base and J by 9 bases, leaving 13 bases between them. Complete variable domain (other parts from reference TRBV7-6 and TRBJ2-1): GAGVSQSPRYKVTKRGQDVALRCDPISGHVSLYWYRQALGQGPEFLTYFNYEAQQDKSGLPNDRFSAERPEGSISTLTIQRTEQRDSAMYRCASSLGVGSIEQFFGPGTRLTVL.

This clonotype has ten or more counts. The rearrangement uses TRBV7-3 and TRBJ2-3, with D unresolved. Germline loops: CDR1 SGHTA, CDR2 FQGTGA. This CDR3 comprises 15 residues. Between the trimmed V and J ends, which lost 4 bases and 0 bases, there was a span of 11 bases. CDR3 DNA: TGTGCCAGCAGCTACACTATTACTAGCACAGATACGCAGTATTTT. Encoded protein: CASSYTITSTDTQYF.

Note on this clonotype: A junction end diverges from the germline sequence, so it may reflect a read error. The chain uses TRBV5-6 and TRBJ2-1; TRBD2 is a possible D gene (6 bases). Germline values: CDR1 SGHDT, CDR2 YYEEEE. The CDR3 loop spans 12 amino acids. The CDR3 bases are TGTGCCGGCAGCTTGGAGGGTGGGGAGCAGTTCTTC. Amino acid sequence: CAGSLEGGEQFF.

The chain couples TRBV7-8 to TRBJ2-3; 7 bases agree with TRBD2. CDR3 size: 19 residues. Losses at the gene ends were 1 base for V and 3 bases for J; bases not matched to a gene: 16. CDR1 and CDR2 from the germline V gene are SGHVS and FQNEAQ. The CDR3 DNA is TGTGCCAGCAGCTTAGTAACGGGTCGCGGGAGAGGGAGGACAGATACGCAGTATTTT. Translating it yields CASSLVTGRGRGRTDTQYF.

This clonotype was seen a few times. CDR3 nucleotide sequence: TGCGCCAGCAGCCAAATTGGGACAGATACGCAGTATTTT. As protein: CASSQIGTDTQYF. The V gene is TRBV4-1, the J gene TRBJ2-3; D gene uncertain. The CDR3 is made up of 13 amino acids. Germline V CDR1 and CDR2: MGHRA, YSYEKL. The germline V and J ends were trimmed by 2 bases and 3 bases, with 6 bases remaining between them.

The V call is TRBV3-1, the J call TRBJ2-1; 11 positions agree with TRBD2. Germline V CDR1 and CDR2: LGHDT, YNNKEL (reference sequence). The CDR3 consists of 17 residues. J gave up 7 bases and V 4 bases, and 12 bases lay outside the gene matches. CDR3 sequence (DNA): TGTGCCAGCAGCCCACCCCTTACTAGCGGGAGAGGAAATGAGCAGTTCTTC. This sequence encodes CASSPPLTSGRGNEQFF.

In its sample, this clonotype was seen many times. The chain uses TRBV28 and TRBJ1-1; a weak D match, TRBD1 (6 bases). Trimming removed 6 bases at V and 5 bases at J, with 16 bases between. The germline V gene has CDR1 MDHEN and CDR2 SYDVKM. The CDR3 is 14 residues long. The CDR3 protein is CASSRDTLRTEAFF. Written as DNA, the CDR3 is TGTGCCAGCAGCCGGGACACCCTGAGGACTGAAGCTTTCTTT.

This clonotype was counted between two and nine times. The chain couples TRBV11-1 to TRBJ1-6; 10 positions agree with TRBD1. The V segment lost 6 bases and the J segment 0 bases; nucleotides outside the gene matches: 8. The CDR3 totals 18 residues. Per the germline V gene, CDR1 is SGHAT and CDR2 is FQDESV (reference sequence). CDR3 sequence: CASRARTGGRSYNSPLHF. The CDR3 region has the DNA TGTGCCAGCAGGGCAAGGACAGGGGGACGCTCCTATAATTCACCCCTCCACTTT.